The next 6 T cell receptor beta chains were all read from a single sample in a study of CD8+CD57+ T cells in acquired aplastic anemia. Genomic DNA provided the template from which TCR beta VDJ and CDR3 profiles were obtained. Via MiXCR, TCRdb re-called the reads, giving one row per CDR3 protein. Seen here are about 270,000 distinct CDR3 sequences, around three fifths observed once, and the top ten hold 6.5% to 10%. Sequencing was done on a sample of sorted CD4+, CD8+, or CD8+CD57+ T cells (not recorded which) from PBMCs. The receptors were gathered from a human donor with severe aplastic anemia or a healthy control (not recorded which).

This clonotype was counted once. The V gene is TRBV2, the J gene TRBJ2-3; 14 bases line up with TRBD2. The CDR3 sequence is 15 residues long. V shed 11 bases, J shed 2 bases, and the junction held 6 bases outside the gene matches. The V gene's germline CDR1 is SNHLY and CDR2 FYNNEI. The CDR3 sequence is CARRLAGGTTDTQYF. CDR3 DNA sequence: TGTGCCCGAAGACTAGCGGGGGGGACCACAGATACGCAGTATTTT.

This chain links TRBV25-1 with TRBJ1-1; no reliable D call. Between the trimmed V and J ends, which lost 7 bases and 3 bases, there was a span of 12 bases. This CDR3 comprises 13 residues. Looked up from germline, CDR1 is MGHDK and CDR2 is SYGVNS. The CDR3 region is CASKGLGDTEAFF. DNA of the CDR3: TGTGCCAGCAAGGGCCTCGGTGACACTGAAGCTTTCTTT.

The gene calls are TRBV20-1 and TRBJ1-1, with D uncertain. The ends were cut back, 2 bases at V and 1 base at J, with 14 bases in the middle. The CDR3 totals 15 residues. CDR1 DFQATT and CDR2 SNEGSKA come from the germline V gene (reference sequence). The CDR3 sequence: CSARPTKLGNTEAFF. The CDR3 nucleotides read TGCAGTGCTAGACCTACGAAGTTAGGGAACACTGAAGCTTTCTTT.

This clonotype came up many times. The rearrangement links TRBV30 to TRBJ2-7; 10 bases align to TRBD1. Germline V gene lookup returns CDR1 GTSNPN and CDR2 SVGIG (reference sequence). With V trimmed by 3 bases and J by 3 bases, 2 bases remained unmatched. The CDR3 runs to 13 residues. The CDR3 nucleotides read TGTGCCTGGAGCCGGGACAGGGGCTACGAGCAGTACTTC. Its translation: CAWSRDRGYEQYF.

V is TRBV11-3 and J is TRBJ2-1, with D possibly TRBD1 on 6 matching bases. Germline loops: CDR1 SGHNT, CDR2 YENEEA. This CDR3 spans 16 amino acids. The germline V and J ends were trimmed by 1 base and 3 bases, with 13 bases remaining between them. CDR3 region: CASSLGHRAIYNEQFF. DNA for the CDR3: TGTGCCAGCAGCTTAGGGCACAGGGCTATCTACAATGAGCAGTTCTTC.

The chain is built from TRBV12-3 or TRBV12-4 and TRBJ2-7; 8 positions match TRBD1. V was clipped by 2 bases and J by 4 bases; unmatched bases: 4. The CDR3 consists of 14 residues. CDR3 DNA: TGTGCCAGCAGTTTAAGGGGACAGGCATACGAGCAGTACTTC. Residues: CASSLRGQAYEQYF.